The entry that follows covers one T cell receptor (beta chain) sequence. The data are from a study of blood T cell repertoires in COVID-19. Data came from immunoSEQ multiplex PCR; TCRdb stores just in-frame clones and leaves some out. This sample has 25,000 to 35,000 clones, with more than 65% found just once. This TCR was sampled from a woman aged 55-69 years with acute or convalescent COVID-19. Sequencing was performed on peripheral blood.

DNA for the CDR3: TGTGCCAGCAGGAGAGACAGATTTAGCAATCAGCCCCAGCATTTT. Residues: CASRRDRFSNQPQHF. This chain joins TRBV28 and TRBJ1-5, with D possibly being TRBD1 (5 bases). The length of the CDR3 is 15 residues. V gave up 6 bases and J gave up 0 bases, with 12 bases separating them. The germline V gene has CDR1 MDHEN and CDR2 SYDVKM.